This T cell receptor beta chain derives from a study of stem cell transplantation in POMP-related autoinflammatory disease. Regarding this clone: Mismatch with germline at one junction end may stem from a read error.

PRAID featured prominent immunodeficiency. The CDR3 sequence is 14 residues long. Germline assignment: CDR1 LNHDA and CDR2 SQIVND (reference sequence). The repertoire was sequenced with immunoSEQ multiplex PCR; TCRdb's copy has only in-frame clones and lacks some. Here the sample spans tens of thousands of clones, approximately 90% being singletons. The sample was CD4+ T cells from PBMCs, taken after stem cell transplantation. The receptor comes from a human patient with POMP-related autoinflammation and immune dysregulation (PRAID). Some of the T cells might come from the graft donor. The chain combines TRBV19 with TRBJ2-7; TRBD2 aligns across 9 bases. The chain's CDR3 is CASSIAGADYEQYF. CDR3 nucleotides: TGTGCCAGTAGCATAGCGGGAGCGGACTACGAGCAGTACTTC.